The entry below describes one T cell receptor beta chain. The target antigen is unknown. The CDR3 has 14 residues. V shed 4 bases, J shed 5 bases, and the junction held 9 bases outside the gene matches. CDR1 SQVTM and CDR2 ANQGSEA come from the germline V gene. These data belong to a study of response to subunit inactivated influenza vaccine. Study-wide results and caveats: The authors suggested that few new T cells are recruited per seasonal influenza vaccination.

TCRdb independently ran MiXCR on the RT-PCR reads; one entry per CDR3 protein. The sample records hundreds of thousands of distinct CDR3 sequences, around 15% being singletons. The V call is TRBV29-1, the J call TRBJ2-7, with TRBD1 identical over 9 bases. The sequence was obtained from a man aged 50-60 years who received an inactivated influenza vaccine. Material: PBMCs from blood, obtained 14 to 15 days before vaccination. The CDR3 region is CSVGAGTGFDEQYF. For the CDR3, the DNA is TGCAGCGTTGGGGCCGGGACAGGGTTTGACGAGCAGTACTTC.